Listed below are T cell receptor beta chains from one sample, sequenced in a study of a mutant IDH1 vaccine in newly diagnosed glioma. TCRdb's table, derived via immunoSEQ multiplex PCR, lists solely in-frame clones and lacks some. The data contain around 53,000 clones, over 75% of them singletons. Their antigens remain unidentified. This sample comprised PBMCs, obtained from a glioma patient whose treatment included an IDH1 peptide vaccine. The receptors shown here come from a middle-aged man with glioma. The CDR3 runs from the conserved cysteine through the conserved F or W. Clone size is not always given. Where it is, it says once, few, many or a class for expanded clones.

>TRBV7-9|TRBJ1-4|NA
CASTPLSTNEKLFF
>TRBV5-1|TRBJ1-4|NA
CASSIGGSGGEKLFF
>TRBV9|TRBJ2-6|NA
CASSVDRVGANVLTF
>TRBV6-1|TRBJ2-7|NA
CASSEAGRDRGYEQYF
>TRBV10-3|TRBJ1-5|NA
CATKGQSNQPQHF
>TRBV7-2|TRBJ2-7|NA
CASSLGLLAGGSSYEQYF
>TRBV30|TRBJ1-4|NA
CAWSPAGTGALSEKLFF
>TRBV10-2|TRBJ2-7|once
CASSESTRWQGKLVNAQYF
>TRBV6-5|TRBJ2-1|NA
CASRGLISYNEQFF
>TRBV18|TRBJ1-2|NA
CASSPRDRMYGYTF
>TRBV5-1|TRBJ2-3|NA
CASSLSGSTDTQYF
>TRBV21-1|TRBJ2-2|NA
CASSNTTGLRNTGELFF
>TRBV2|TRBJ1-5|NA
CASSLSDRQPQHF
>TRBV7-9|TRBJ1-6|NA
CASSPDRPGVSPLHF
>TRBV6-1|TRBJ1-5|NA
CASSEEDALRRGNQPQHF
>TRBV6-1|TRBJ1-4|NA
CASRGTLNEKLFF
>TRBV5-1|TRBJ2-3|NA
CASSLGRGGSTDTQYF
>TRBV7-3|TRBJ1-4|NA
CASSLTNEKLFF
>TRBV29-1|TRBJ2-1|NA
CSVVFRLAGNNEQFF
>TRBV7-9|TRBJ2-5|NA
CASSPPGAGLGETQYF
>TRBV7-2|TRBJ1-5|NA
CASSLSAEQPQHF
>TRBV4-2|TRBJ1-5|NA
CASSQDLGQGLQPQHF
>TRBV19|TRBJ2-7|NA
CASSMKDIGYYEQYF
>TRBV7-2|TRBJ2-5|NA
CASSLAGQGIQTQYF
>TRBV18|TRBJ1-3|NA
CASSQTGTAGNTIYF
>TRBV30|TRBJ2-3|NA
CAWISSHASADTQYF
>TRBV10-1|TRBJ2-7|NA
CASSEGPGTQNEQYF
>TRBV4-1|TRBJ1-2|NA
CASSQDRGVGYTF
>TRBV28|TRBJ1-2|NA
CASSPSGKRGYTF
>TRBV14|TRBJ2-1|NA
CASSQDFGEQFF
>TRBV19|TRBJ1-1|NA
CASTPGGGSAEAFF
>TRBV6-6|TRBJ2-5|NA
CASSRQGPRETQYF
>TRBV10-1|TRBJ2-7|NA
CASSLGGGLNEQYF
>TRBV7-9|TRBJ2-3|NA
CASSFDSFTQYF
>TRBV7-3|TRBJ2-7|NA
CASSGRQGLEQYF
>TRBV2|TRBJ2-7|NA
CASSERAREVSYEQYF
>TRBV28|TRBJ2-7|NA
CASSHQSIGVYEQYF
>TRBV5-4|TRBJ1-2|NA
CASSLYDSALRGYTF
>TRBV5-1|TRBJ2-3|NA
CASSFSGKTDTQYF
>TRBV4-2|TRBJ1-1|once
CASSQTRLEGGTEAFF
>TRBV2|TRBJ2-5|few
CASSVAGAQETQYF
>TRBV15|TRBJ2-3|NA
CATSIGSGGRADTQYF
>TRBV7-9|TRBJ1-2|once
CASSLAGYQGYTF
>TRBV28|NA|NA
CASSAPPGGEVSYEQYF
>TRBV27|TRBJ2-1|once
CASSLFAGYNEQFF
>TRBV6-5|TRBJ1-1|NA
CASSYPAATEAFF
>TRBV27|TRBJ2-7|NA
CASSFHTRNYEQYF
>TRBV5-5|TRBJ1-1|NA
CASSQAGGAREAFF
>TRBV7-9|TRBJ2-7|once
CASSPIPGYRGASYEQYF
>TRBV28|TRBJ1-6|NA
CASSLVGSYNSPLHF
>TRBV19|TRBJ2-2|NA
CASGRQGSRKNTGELFF
>TRBV9|TRBJ2-1|NA
CASSVAGRGYNEQFF
>TRBV5-6|TRBJ2-1|NA
CASSLGGIRFGEQFF
>TRBV5-1|TRBJ2-1|NA
CASSLGLGDEQFF
>TRBV7-9|TRBJ2-5|NA
CASSSWLGSETQYF